These 17 T cell receptor beta chains were all obtained from the same sample, sequenced in a study of sequential checkpoint blockade in melanoma. Libraries were prepared by immunoSEQ multiplex PCR; TCRdb keeps only in-frame clonotypes and omits some of them. The sample includes thousands of clones, roughly 17% of them seen just once. Treatment defined: randomized to nivolumab then ipilimumab (arm A) or the reverse (arm B). The starting material was tumor tissue (inferred from file names), obtained from a patient given nivolumab and ipilimumab in sequence. These receptors were collected from a human donor with melanoma.

In DNA form, the CDR3 reads TGTGCCAGCAGTCAAGCGGGGGGGCTGTACAATGAGCAGTTCTTC. Its protein product is CASSQAGGLYNEQFF. The J gene is TRBJ2-1, the V gene TRBV6-8; TRBD2 matches at 10 bases. The CDR3 contains 15 residues. Per germline, CDR1 MNHGY and CDR2 SAAAGT. J was trimmed by 4 bases and V by 5 bases; bases with no gene match: 5.

This clone is classed as large. This chain joins TRBV30 and TRBJ1-3; tentative D call: TRBD1 (5 bases). CDR3 length equals 12 residues. V shed 5 bases and J shed 3 bases, with 8 bases lying between them. Per germline, CDR1 GTSNPN and CDR2 SVGIG (reference sequence). The DNA for the CDR3 is TGTGCCTGGGGACAAGATGGAAACACCATATATTTT. Protein product: CAWGQDGNTIYF.

This clone has a handful of counts. V is TRBV9 and J is TRBJ2-1; D is perhaps TRBD1 (6 bases). The CDR3 loop spans 15 amino acids. Germline CDR1 reads SGDLS; CDR2 reads YYNGEE. Trimming cost V 4 bases and J 1 base, with 12 bases left between them. CDR3 DNA: TGTGCCAGCAGCCCTCAGGGGAATTCCTACAATGAGCAGTTCTTC. It specifies CASSPQGNSYNEQFF.

In nucleotides, the CDR3 is TGCGCCAGCAGTGTAACACTGGCCCCCCCCAGAGAGACCCAGTACTTC. Translating gives CASSVTLAPPRETQYF. The gene calls are TRBV10-2 and TRBJ2-5, with D uncertain. In germline, CDR1 is WSHSY, CDR2 SAAADI. The CDR3 runs to 16 residues. V was trimmed by 4 bases and J by 4 bases, leaving 19 bases between them.

V is TRBV6-8 and J is TRBJ1-6; tentative D call: TRBD1 (5 bases). Germline lookup yields CDR1 MNHGY and CDR2 SAAAGT. The CDR3 is made up of 15 amino acids. Trimming took 0 bases from V and 10 from J, leaving 13 bases between them. CDR3 bases: TGTGCCAGCAGTTACTCGAGGACATCTAGATCACCCCTCCACTTT. Its translation is CASSYSRTSRSPLHF.

The chain couples TRBV9 to TRBJ1-1; TRBD1 matches at 12 bases. The CDR3 has 16 residues. V shed 3 bases and J 4 bases; nucleotides not matched to a gene: 7. Germline V gene data show CDR1 as SGDLS and CDR2 as YYNGEE. For the CDR3, the DNA is TGTGCCAGCAGCGCCGGGACAGGGGGCTGGGGCACTGAAGCTTTCTTT. Translated, it gives CASSAGTGGWGTEAFF.

This chain links TRBV19 with TRBJ1-2; D may be TRBD1 (5 bases). The CDR3 contains 14 residues. V lost 4 bases, J lost 0 bases, and 9 bases lay in between. CDR1 is LNHDA and CDR2 is SQIVND in the germline V gene (reference sequence). The chain's CDR3 is CASSTDSSNYGYTF. Written as DNA, the CDR3 is TGTGCCAGTAGTACCGACAGTTCTAACTATGGCTACACCTTC.

This clone is judged large. This sample also contains other DNA sequences that code for the same CDR3. The rearrangement joins TRBV28 to TRBJ2-7, with D perhaps matching TRBD1 or TRBD2 (5 bases each). CDR1 is MDHEN and CDR2 is SYDVKM in the germline V gene. CDR3 length equals 13 residues. V was clipped by 9 bases and J by 4 bases, with 16 bases between them. The CDR3 protein is CASRLGRSYEQYF. CDR3 nucleotides: TGTGCCAGTCGATTGGGACGTTCTTACGAGCAGTACTTC.

The chain uses TRBV23-1 and TRBJ1-2; the D gene is possibly TRBD1 (5 bases). TRBV23-1 is filed as an ORF, its function uncertain. The CDR3 contains 16 residues. Trimming removed 6 bases at V and 4 bases at J, with 21 bases between. CDR3 sequence (DNA): TGCGCCAGCAGCCAAGATCGTAGGGGCAGGGTCTATGGCTACACCTTC. Translation gives CASSQDRRGRVYGYTF.

The chain couples TRBV18 to TRBJ2-7; a weak D match, TRBD1 (5 bases). CDR1 is KGHSH and CDR2 is LQKENI in the germline V gene. This CDR3 is built from 14 residues. Trimming took 4 bases from V and 2 from J, leaving 12 bases between them. The CDR3: CASSLGAQTYEQYF. As DNA, the CDR3 is TGTGCCAGCTCACTAGGGGCACAAACCTACGAGCAGTACTTC.

The chain is built from TRBV5-1 and TRBJ1-1, with a tentative D call TRBD1 (6 bases). Looked up from germline, CDR1 is SGHRS and CDR2 is YFSETQ. There are 14 residues in the CDR3. V lost 0 bases and J lost 2, with 8 bases in between. The CDR3 here is CASSLGGGNTEAFF. The CDR3 DNA sequence: TGCGCCAGCAGCTTGGGAGGGGGTAACACTGAAGCTTTCTTT.

The chain combines TRBV11-3 with TRBJ2-1; no clear D. Looked up from germline, CDR1 is SGHNT and CDR2 is YENEEA. Trimming removed 0 bases from V and 2 bases from J, with 8 bases in between. The CDR3 is made up of 15 amino acids. The CDR3 sequence: CASSLDLSAYNEQFF. CDR3 coding DNA: TGTGCCAGCAGCTTAGATTTAAGTGCCTACAATGAGCAGTTCTTC.

The chain combines TRBV30 with TRBJ1-6; D possibly corresponds to TRBD1 (6 bases). With 2 bases removed from V and 7 bases from J, the gap between germline ends came to 9 bases. The CDR3 is 13 residues long. CDR1 and CDR2 (germline): GTSNPN, SVGIG (reference sequence). CDR3 sequence: CAWSTGNNSPLHF. CDR3 coding DNA: TGTGCCTGGAGTACAGGGAACAATTCACCCCTCCACTTT.

This clone appeared a few times. The gene calls are TRBV9 and TRBJ2-1; D may match TRBD1 or TRBD2 (5 bases each). The CDR3 is 15 amino acids. CDR1 and CDR2 from the germline V gene are SGDLS and YYNGEE. Trimming left V 5 bases short and J 3 bases short, with 15 bases between. The CDR3: CASSELRGLYNEQFF. The CDR3, as DNA: TGTGCCAGCAGTGAGTTGAGGGGTCTCTACAATGAGCAGTTCTTC. Based on the CDR3 plus reference TRBV9 and TRBJ2-1, the full variable domain is DSGVTQTPKHLITATGQRVTLRCSPRSGDLSVYWYQQSLDQGLQFLIQYYNGEERAKGNILERFSAQQFPDLHSELNLSSLELGDSALYFCASSELRGLYNEQFFGPGTRLTVL.

The sample holds a few counts of this clone. The chain is built from TRBV23-1 and TRBJ2-7; possible D gene TRBD2, 5 bases. TRBV23-1 is sorted into the ORF group, with uncertain function. Trimming pared 6 bases from V and 5 bases from J, leaving 14 bases between. CDR3 length: 13 amino acids. The chain's CDR3 is CASRDFSRDEQYF. CDR3 coding DNA: TGCGCCAGCAGGGACTTTTCAAGAGACGAGCAGTACTTC.

V is TRBV14 and J is TRBJ2-5, with TRBD1 matching 8 bases. V gave up 5 bases and J gave up 5 bases; unmatched junction bases: 10. The CDR3 contains 15 residues. CDR1 and CDR2 (germline): SGHDN, FVKESK. This CDR3 is CASSSGQGPGETQYF. In nucleotides, the CDR3 is TGTGCCAGCAGCAGCGGACAGGGCCCTGGGGAGACCCAGTACTTC.

The CDR3 is CASSRDRGQETQYF. CDR3 bases: TGCGCCAGCAGTCGCGACAGGGGTCAAGAGACCCAGTACTTC. J is TRBJ2-5 and V is TRBV10-2; 8 nucleotides match TRBD1. CDR1 is WSHSY, CDR2 SAAADI, per germline. The length of the CDR3 is 14 residues. The trim removed 5 bases at V and 2 bases at J, leaving 4 bases unmatched.